This TCR beta chain was documented in a study of blood T cell repertoires in COVID-19. Study processing details: Scientists estimated how many nucleated cells there were by amplifying reference gene primers. The data were produced by immunoSEQ multiplex PCR, yet TCRdb's version contains in-frame clones alone and is incomplete. V and J calls and clone size are those listed in that table; D and trimming were worked out from the DNA. Among 100,000 to 150,000 clones listed, roughly 84% were seen once. The CDR3 sequence is 14 residues long. The germline gives CDR1 MNHEY, CDR2 SVGAGI. With 10 bases removed from V and 0 bases from J, the gap between germline ends came to 13 bases.

The chain combines TRBV6-5 with TRBJ2-4, with D possibly matching TRBD2 (6 bases). This sequence originates from a woman aged 25 to 45 who had recovered from COVID-19. Sequencing was performed on peripheral blood. CDR3 nucleotides: TGTGCCACCCTGGGGGGTCCAGCCAAAAACATTCAGTACTTC. Protein product: CATLGGPAKNIQYF.